The 5 T cell receptor beta chains presented below share a single source sample, sequenced in a study of blood T cells in healthy people across ages. Then a second PCR, running about 7 to 11 cycles, was carried out with a sample-barcoded 5' primer and a J-beta primer mix. MiXCR, applied by TCRdb to the 5' RACE reads, yields one record per CDR3 protein. The sample shows 1.2 million to 1.5 million distinct CDR3 sequences, 42% of them seen only once. Sample: blood. The receptors were gathered from a young woman in good health.

This chain joins TRBV12-3 or TRBV12-4 and TRBJ1-6; D gene uncertain. Trimming removed 2 bases at V and 12 bases at J, with 8 bases between. This CDR3 comprises 12 residues. CDR3: CASSLRLQPLHF. As DNA, the CDR3 is TGTGCCAGCAGTTTACGGTTGCAACCCCTCCACTTT.

The chain uses TRBV7-9 and TRBJ2-5, with 7 bases aligning to TRBD2. Germline V gene lookup returns CDR1 SEHNR and CDR2 FQNEAQ (reference sequence). The CDR3 runs 16 residues. V shed 5 bases, J shed 1 base, and the junction held 10 bases outside the gene matches. CDR3 region: CASSTRDYSPQETQYF. CDR3 in DNA: TGTGCCAGCAGCACACGGGACTACAGCCCCCAAGAGACCCAGTACTTC.

This clonotype occurred a few times. The chain couples TRBV9 to TRBJ2-3, with D tentatively TRBD1 (6 bases). This CDR3 spans 16 amino acids. Germline V CDR1 and CDR2: SGDLS, YYNGEE. Between the trimmed V and J ends, which lost 4 bases and 2 bases, there was a span of 17 bases. CDR3 loop: CASSSSTDRPTDTQYF. The CDR3 region has the DNA TGTGCCAGCAGCTCATCGACCGACAGGCCCACAGATACGCAGTATTTT.

This clonotype appeared a few times. The chain combines TRBV7-2 with TRBJ2-3; 7 bases align to TRBD2. Germline loops: CDR1 SGHTA, CDR2 FQGNSA. Germline trimming cut 7 bases from V and 4 bases from J; bases unmatched to any gene: 11. CDR3 length: 15 residues. The CDR3, as DNA: TGTGCCAGCACTCGTACGGGAGGACCCTCAGATACGCAGTATTTT. It yields the protein CASTRTGGPSDTQYF.

This clonotype was seen only a few times. The V and J genes are TRBV20-1 and TRBJ2-6; D unclear. With 2 bases removed from V and 1 base from J, the gap between germline ends came to 9 bases. Germline CDR1 is DFQATT and CDR2 is SNEGSKA (reference sequence). This CDR3 spans 15 amino acids. The DNA for the CDR3 is TGCAGTGCTAGAAGGTCACTGTCTGGGGCCAACGTCCTGACTTTC. This sequence encodes CSARRSLSGANVLTF.